This is a list of T cell receptor beta chains from one sample in a study of T cell responses to AZD1222 COVID-19 vaccine. Data came from immunoSEQ multiplex PCR; TCRdb stores just in-frame clones and leaves some out. Among some 150,000 clones listed, around 92% were seen once. The sample consisted of peripheral blood, taken on day 0 of AZD1222 vaccination. These receptors came from an adult in good health. The CDR3 runs from the conserved cysteine through the conserved F or W. Fields, in order: D gene, V gene, J gene, clone size, CDR3 DNA, CDR3 protein. A D gene is named only where the DNA matches it firmly. Clone size is not always given. Where it is, it says once, few, many or a class for expanded clones.

>NA|TRBV25-1|TRBJ1-1|NA
TGTGCCAGCAGTGAATCGGGCGGTAGGGCCACTGAAGCTTTCTTT
CASSESGGRATEAFF
>NA|TRBV6-5|TRBJ1-6|NA
TGTGCCAGCAGCTTCACCTCCTATAATTCACCCCTCCACTTT
CASSFTSYNSPLHF
>TRBD2|TRBV7-9|TRBJ2-5|NA
TGTGCCAGCAGCCCCGGAATAGCGGGAGGGCCGGTCCAAGAGACCCAGTACTTC
CASSPGIAGGPVQETQYF
>NA|TRBV19|TRBJ2-2|NA
TGTGCCAGTACCTTAGCAGGGACTTCCGGGGAGCTGTTTTTT
CASTLAGTSGELFF
>TRBD2|TRBV11-2|TRBJ2-1|NA
TGTGCCAGCACCCCAATAGGCGGGAGAGTTTACAATGAGCAGTTCTTC
CASTPIGGRVYNEQFF
>NA|TRBV6-2/TRBV6-3|TRBJ1-3|NA
TGTGCCAGCAGTGTCCCCCGGGGATCTGGAAACACCATATATTTT
CASSVPRGSGNTIYF
>TRBD2|TRBV6-5|TRBJ2-1|NA
TGTGCCAGCAGTTATGCCGGGAGGAGTTCCAATGAGCAGTTCTTC
CASSYAGRSSNEQFF
>TRBD1|TRBV28|TRBJ1-2|NA
TGTGCCAGCAGATACTCCGGGACAGGGGGCGGCTATGGCTACACCTTC
CASRYSGTGGGYGYTF
>NA|TRBV4-2|TRBJ2-5|once
TGTGCCAGCAGCCAGACCCGGACGGGGAAAGAGACCCAGTACTTC
CASSQTRTGKETQYF
>NA|TRBV29-1|TRBJ2-3|NA
TGCAGCGTTGCGCACAAGGACCTTCTCGCGCAGTATTTT
CSVAHKDLLAQYF
>NA|TRBV28|TRBJ2-1|few
TGTGCCAGCAGTCGTAGCGCCCCTTCCCACAATGAGCAGTTCTTC
CASSRSAPSHNEQFF
>NA|TRBV20-1|TRBJ1-1|NA
TGCAGTGCTAGTCTGCGCCCCAACACTGAAGCTTTCTTT
CSASLRPNTEAFF
>NA|TRBV14|TRBJ1-2|NA
TGTGCCAGCAGCCAAGGGGGTGATTTGGACTATGGCTACACCTTC
CASSQGGDLDYGYTF
>NA|TRBV9|TRBJ2-1|once
TGTGCCAGCAGCGCCTCCCTTGGGATCCTCAACAATGAGCAGTTCTTC
CASSASLGILNNEQFF
>NA|TRBV13|TRBJ2-6|NA
TGTGCCAGCACCACCGACGTTGGATCTGGGGCCAACGTCCTGACTTTC
CASTTDVGSGANVLTF
>NA|TRBV10-3|TRBJ1-1|NA
TGTGCCATCAGTGGGAGAGGGGGAAACACTGAAGCTTTCTTT
CAISGRGGNTEAFF
>NA|TRBV6-1|TRBJ2-3|few
TGTGCCAGCAGTGAAACGTTTCAGGACCTTCGGAAAGATACGCAGTATTTT
CASSETFQDLRKDTQYF
>NA|TRBV7-2|TRBJ2-2|NA
TGTGCCAGCAGCTTACAACTAATCACCGGGGAGCTGTTTTTT
CASSLQLITGELFF
>TRBD2|TRBV7-2|TRBJ2-7|NA
TGTGCCAGCAGCTTATCCCCTAGCGGGGAGCAGTACTTC
CASSLSPSGEQYF
>NA|TRBV28|TRBJ1-3|NA
TGTGCCAGCAGCCCCCGAGACAGCACGGTCCCCATATATTTT
CASSPRDSTVPIYF
>TRBD1|TRBV7-2|TRBJ2-6|NA
TGTGCCAGCAGCTCGTTGACAGGGAGAGCCTACGTCCTGACTTTC
CASSSLTGRAYVLTF
>TRBD1|TRBV19|TRBJ1-1|many
TGTGCCAGTACCCGACAGGGGGCAAGGGCTTTCTTT
CASTRQGARAFF
>NA|TRBV7-2|TRBJ2-2|NA
TGTGCCAGCAGCTTAGGGACAGTGACCGGGGAGCTGTTTTTT
CASSLGTVTGELFF
>TRBD1|TRBV29-1|TRBJ2-3|once
TGCAGCGTTGCGGGACAGGGTGCAGATACGCAGTATTTT
CSVAGQGADTQYF
>TRBD1|TRBV30|TRBJ1-1|NA
TGTGCCTGGAGCCGTGACAGGGTTGGTCCCACTGAAGCTTTCTTT
CAWSRDRVGPTEAFF
>NA|TRBV18|TRBJ2-1|once
TGTGCCAGCTCAACTACACGGTACAATGAGCAGTTCTTC
CASSTTRYNEQFF
>TRBD2|TRBV7-6|TRBJ2-1|NA
TGTGCCAGCAGCCACCGGAACCGGATAGCGGGGGGTATGGCGCAGTTCTTC
CASSHRNRIAGGMAQFF
>TRBD2|TRBV9|TRBJ2-7|medium-sized
TGTGCCAGCAGCCCTAGCGGGATCGGGTACGAGCAGTACTTC
CASSPSGIGYEQYF
>NA|TRBV9|TRBJ1-1|NA
TGTGCCAGCAGCGTAGTCCCCGAGAACACTGAAGCTTTCTTT
CASSVVPENTEAFF
>TRBD1|TRBV15|TRBJ2-2|NA
TGTGCCACCAGCAAAGGGGGGACAGGGGCTGGGGAGCTGTTTTTT
CATSKGGTGAGELFF
>NA|TRBV4-2|TRBJ1-4|NA
TGTGCCAGCAGCCAAGAGGCGACAGGAACTAATGAAAAACTGTTTTTT
CASSQEATGTNEKLFF
>NA|TRBV7-2|TRBJ1-5|NA
TGTGCCAGCAGCCTCAGCTATCAGCCCCAGCATTTT
CASSLSYQPQHF
>TRBD1|TRBV28|TRBJ2-7|NA
TGTGCCAGCAGTTTGGGCAGGGCCACAGGGGACTCCTACGAGCAGTACTTC
CASSLGRATGDSYEQYF
>NA|TRBV7-9|TRBJ1-3|NA
TGTGCCAGCAGCTTACGAGCGGGGATACAAGGAAACACCATATATTTT
CASSLRAGIQGNTIYF
>NA|TRBV13|TRBJ1-1|NA
TGTGCCAGCAGCTTAGGGCAGGGAATGGTGGCTTTCTTT
CASSLGQGMVAFF
>NA|TRBV6-2/TRBV6-3|TRBJ2-5|NA
TGTGCCAGCAGTTATCGGTACCAAGAGACCCAGTACTTC
CASSYRYQETQYF
>TRBD1|TRBV7-2|TRBJ2-3|NA
TGTGCCAGCAACGCGGGGGACAGGGTTTCTTCAGATACGCAGTATTTT
CASNAGDRVSSDTQYF
>NA|TRBV11-2|TRBJ2-1|NA
TGTGCCAGCAGCTTAGGCGGGTCAATCTACAATGAGCAGTTCTTC
CASSLGGSIYNEQFF
>NA|TRBV5-6|TRBJ1-2|NA
TGTGCCAGCAGTGAAATTATAGCTAACTATGGCTACACCTTC
CASSEIIANYGYTF
>NA|TRBV4-2|TRBJ2-2|NA
TGTGCCAGCAGAGTCGGAGGGGGGAAGCCCGGGGAGCTGTTTTTT
CASRVGGGKPGELFF
>NA|TRBV7-9|TRBJ1-5|NA
TGTGCCAGCAGCTTAGAATCCAATCAGCCCCAGCATTTT
CASSLESNQPQHF
>TRBD2|TRBV4-3|TRBJ2-1|NA
TGCGCCAGCAGCCGGAATTTGGGGGGGATGGCCTACAATGAGCAGTTCTTC
CASSRNLGGMAYNEQFF
>NA|TRBV7-3|TRBJ2-7|NA
TGTGCCAGCAGCTCCTCGGGACGGTTATACGAGCAGTACTTC
CASSSSGRLYEQYF
>TRBD1|TRBV24-1|TRBJ2-5|NA
TGTGCCACCAGTGCCCGGGACAGCAACCAAGAGACCCAGTACTTC
CATSARDSNQETQYF
>NA|TRBV5-1|TRBJ2-1|NA
TGCGCCAGCAGCGCCGACGACAGAAGCTACAATGAGCAGTTCTTC
CASSADDRSYNEQFF
>TRBD1|TRBV6-2/TRBV6-3|TRBJ2-2|NA
TGTGCCAGCAGTAGGGGGCAAGGGACCGGGGAGCTGTTTTTT
CASSRGQGTGELFF
>TRBD1|TRBV6-5|TRBJ1-2|once
TGTGCCAGCAGTTACTACGACAGGGGGAAGAGTGGCTACACCTTC
CASSYYDRGKSGYTF
>TRBD2|TRBV2|TRBJ2-7|NA
TGTGCCAGCAGTGAGGCTAGCGGGGGGGCCTACGAGCAGTACTTC
CASSEASGGAYEQYF
>TRBD2|TRBV2|TRBJ2-7|NA
TGTGCCAGCACCTGGACTAGCGAGACCTACGAGCAGTACTTC
CASTWTSETYEQYF
>NA|TRBV6-5|TRBJ2-3|NA
TGTGCCATAAGGGGTCCGGATACGCAGTATTTT
CAIRGPDTQYF
>TRBD1|TRBV9|TRBJ2-5|NA
TGTGCCAGCACCCCAGGGGGCCAAGAGACCCAGTACTTC
CASTPGGQETQYF